The 7 T cell receptor beta chains listed next were all sequenced from one sample in a study of blood T cell repertoires in COVID-19. Some clones are missing from TCRdb's copy, which holds only in-frame ones; the method was immunoSEQ multiplex PCR. The sample carries around 120,000 clones, around 90% recorded once. Sequencing input: peripheral blood. The receptor source for this set is a woman between 45 and 65 years old with active or convalescent COVID-19.

The chain couples TRBV27 to TRBJ2-7, with 10 bases lining up with TRBD2. V shed 6 bases, J shed 2 bases, and the junction held 7 bases outside the gene matches. The length of the CDR3 is 15 residues. CDR1 and CDR2 (germline): MNHEY, SMNVEV (reference sequence). The CDR3 sequence: CASRSSGSVAYEQYF. For the CDR3, the DNA is TGTGCCAGCAGATCTAGCGGGAGTGTCGCCTACGAGCAGTACTTC.

This chain uses TRBV12-1 with TRBJ1-2; the tabulated D call, TRBD1, remains unverified against the DNA. TRBV12-1 corresponds to a pseudogene. The CDR3 covers 14 residues. The CDR3 DNA reads as TGTGCCAGCAGCTCCCCGGGACAGGACTATGGCTACACCTTC. Amino acids: CASSSPGQDYGYTF.

J is TRBJ2-3 and V is TRBV5-4, with D unclear. CDR3 length equals 12 residues. Germline CDR1 is SGHNT and CDR2 is YYREEE (reference sequence). V lost 3 bases, J lost 5 bases, and 7 bases lay in between. CDR3 sequence (DNA): TGTGCCAGCAGCTCAAATAGAGATACGCAGTATTTT. The encoded protein is CASSSNRDTQYF.

V usage is TRBV11-1 and J usage is TRBJ2-7; possibly TRBD1 for D (5 bases). The V and J ends lost 3 bases and 2 bases respectively, with 11 bases between them. The CDR3 consists of 14 residues. Germline V CDR1 and CDR2: SGHAT, FQDESV (reference sequence). In DNA form, the CDR3 reads TGTGCCAGCAGCTTCATGCAGGGCCCCTACGAGCAGTACTTC. As protein: CASSFMQGPYEQYF.

The chain is built from TRBV7-2 and TRBJ1-3, with TRBD1 matching over 7 bases. V dropped 5 bases and J dropped 4; count of bases not matched to a gene: 14. The CDR3 length is 17 residues. Germline V gene data show CDR1 as SGHTA and CDR2 as FQGNSA. CDR3: CASSGRQGLLSGNTIYF. The CDR3 DNA sequence: TGTGCCAGCAGCGGAAGACAGGGTTTACTTTCCGGAAACACCATATATTTT.

V gene TRBV28 combines with J gene TRBJ2-7; D gene unclear. This CDR3 is built from 16 residues. V was pared by 6 bases and J by 6 bases, with 24 bases between. Germline CDR1 is MDHEN and CDR2 is SYDVKM. As DNA, the CDR3 is TGTGCCAGCAGCCTCAATCCTACACGAGGTCCCGCCGAGCAGTACTTC. It is translated as CASSLNPTRGPAEQYF. Variable domain in full (rest from reference TRBV28 and TRBJ2-7): DVKVTQSSRYLVKRTGEKVFLECVQDMDHENMFWYRQDPGLGLRLIYFSYDVKMKEKGDIPEGYSVSREKKERFSLILESASTNQTSMYLCASSLNPTRGPAEQYFGPGTRLTVT.

The chain couples TRBV19 to TRBJ1-4; unclear D gene. The CDR3 is 14 amino acids. The V gene's germline CDR1 is LNHDA and CDR2 SQIVND (reference sequence). V shed 4 bases and J shed 4 bases, with 10 bases lying between them. The CDR3 loop is CASSRGRSNEKLFF. The CDR3 DNA sequence: TGTGCCAGTAGTAGAGGGAGGAGTAATGAAAAACTGTTTTTT. Together with reference TRBV19 and TRBJ1-4, the CDR3 gives the full variable domain: DGGITQSPKYLFRKEGQNVTLSCEQNLNHDAMYWYRQDPGQGLRLIYYSQIVNDFQKGDIAEGYSVSREKKESFPLTVTSAQKNPTAFYLCASSRGRSNEKLFFGSGTQLSVL.